This TCR beta chain comes out of a study of blood T cell repertoires in COVID-19 (dated by TCRdb to 2020 to 2022). General notes on the study: Samples from collaborators originated in the United States, Italy and Spain and spanned both the acute and convalescent phases of COVID-19. The material from the prospective study consisted of cDNA or gDNA derived from T cells, B-cell-depleted T cells, or PBMCs. The dataset comprised deeply sampled blood TCRbeta repertoires from subjects exposed to, actively infected with, or recovered from COVID-19. The repertoires were made available in a free public database intended to serve as a resource for research on the immune response to SARS-CoV-2. The samples were drawn from two sources: the first 160 participants of the ongoing ImmuneRACE study, and 1,254 subjects contributed by 6 global collaborators. A de-identified subject ID, COVID-19 status, age in years and sex were almost always included in the sample metadata. Where available, HLA class I and class II types were obtained from metadata supplied by the sample provider rather than from assay-based typing.

The V end loses 1 base and the J end loses 5 bases, and a stretch of 11 bases separates them. From cysteine to phenylalanine, the CDR3 is 14 amino acids long. Left in the record is the CDR3 DNA by itself, 42 bases read in frame from the first base. The germline V gene (reference sequence) specifies SGHKS as CDR1 and YYEKEE as CDR2. The collaborating institutions used their own protocols to collect whole blood in K2EDTA tubes. For TCRbeta analysis, collaborators shipped samples as frozen whole blood, isolated PBMCs, or DNA extracted from either of those sample types. Note on this clone: Its antigen is currently not known. The input lacks base qualities; no much larger clone sits a single base away.

The immunoSEQ Assay, a bias-controlled multiplex PCR, was used to amplify TCRbeta CDR3 regions from genomic DNA. Under the source paper's analysis protocol: The number of nucleated cells in each sample was estimated by amplification of reference gene primers within the assay. To quantify the absolute abundance of each unique TCRbeta CDR3 rearrangement, sequence reads were collapsed and filtered. For each sample, productive Simpson clonality was calculated as the square root of Simpson's diversity index across productive rearrangements. TCRdb re-hosts the immuneACCESS table, in-frame sequences only. Its copies lack some clones; in the studies checked, an unresolved V gene accounts for under half of them, and the cause for the rest is not known. D and trimming were read from the DNA, whereas the V and J calls and clone size are those reported in that table. The sample includes about 110,000 clones, with about 80% observed a single time. The ten largest clones capture over 4% of the sample.

The investigation overall reported the following: How much clinical and demographic metadata was included differed by source and by participant, and the metadata was provided uncurated.

The receptor's source is a man aged 65 to 85 with acute or convalescent COVID-19. The chain is assembled from TRBV5-5 and TRBJ2-3; the D gene is not confidently resolved. Sequenced input: peripheral blood. The nucleotide sequence is given as TGTGCCAGCAGCTTGAGTCAAGCAGGAGATACGCAGTATTTT. The translation is CASSLSQAGDTQYF.